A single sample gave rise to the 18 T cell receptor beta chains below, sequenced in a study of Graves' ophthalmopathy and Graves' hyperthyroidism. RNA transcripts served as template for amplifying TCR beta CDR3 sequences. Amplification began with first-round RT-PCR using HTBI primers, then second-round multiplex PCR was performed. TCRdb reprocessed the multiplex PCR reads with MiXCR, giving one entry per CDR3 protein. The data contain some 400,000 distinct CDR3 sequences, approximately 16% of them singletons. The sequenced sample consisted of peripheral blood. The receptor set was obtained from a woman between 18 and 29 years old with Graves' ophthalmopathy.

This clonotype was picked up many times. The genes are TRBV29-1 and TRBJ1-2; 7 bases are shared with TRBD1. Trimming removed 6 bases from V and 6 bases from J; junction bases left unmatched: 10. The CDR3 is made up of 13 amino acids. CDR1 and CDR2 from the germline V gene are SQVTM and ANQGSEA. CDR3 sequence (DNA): TGCAGCGTCGGACAGGTGCTTAGGGATGGCTACACCTTC. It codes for CSVGQVLRDGYTF.

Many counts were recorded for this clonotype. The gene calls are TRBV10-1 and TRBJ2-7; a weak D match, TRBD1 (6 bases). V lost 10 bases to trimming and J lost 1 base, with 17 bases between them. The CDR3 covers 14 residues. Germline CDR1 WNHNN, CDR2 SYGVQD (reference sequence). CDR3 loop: CATPEGQGSYEQYF. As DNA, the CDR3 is TGCGCCACTCCTGAGGGACAAGGATCCTACGAGCAGTACTTC.

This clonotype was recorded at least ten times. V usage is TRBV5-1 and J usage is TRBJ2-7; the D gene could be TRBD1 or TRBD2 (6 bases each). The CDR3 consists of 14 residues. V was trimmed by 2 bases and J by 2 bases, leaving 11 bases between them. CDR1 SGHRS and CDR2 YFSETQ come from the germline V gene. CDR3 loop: CASSLWGATYEQYF. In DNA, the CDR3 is TGCGCCAGCAGCTTATGGGGGGCCACCTACGAGCAGTACTTC.

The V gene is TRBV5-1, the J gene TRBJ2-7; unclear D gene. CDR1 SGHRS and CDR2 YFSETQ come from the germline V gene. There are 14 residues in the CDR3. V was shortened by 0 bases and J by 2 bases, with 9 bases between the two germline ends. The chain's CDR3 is CASSLDSSTYEQYF. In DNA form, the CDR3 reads TGCGCCAGCAGCTTGGACAGTTCCACCTACGAGCAGTACTTC.

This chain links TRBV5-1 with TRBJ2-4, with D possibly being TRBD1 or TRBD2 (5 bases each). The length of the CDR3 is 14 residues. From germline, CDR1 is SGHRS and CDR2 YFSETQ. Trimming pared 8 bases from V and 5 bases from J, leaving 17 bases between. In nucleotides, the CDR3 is TGCGCCAGTTCTTTTGGGGGTGTCGAAAACATTCAGTACTTC. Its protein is CASSFGGVENIQYF.

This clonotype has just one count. CDR3 residues: CASSVGPAGGELFF. The CDR3 nucleotides read TGTGCCAGCAGCGTCGGGCCAGCGGGCGGGGAGCTGTTTTTT. V gene TRBV7-8 combines with J gene TRBJ2-2, with D perhaps TRBD2 (6 bases). V was trimmed by 5 bases and J by 7 bases, leaving 14 bases between them. The CDR3 has 14 residues. Germline V gene lookup returns CDR1 SGHVS and CDR2 FQNEAQ.

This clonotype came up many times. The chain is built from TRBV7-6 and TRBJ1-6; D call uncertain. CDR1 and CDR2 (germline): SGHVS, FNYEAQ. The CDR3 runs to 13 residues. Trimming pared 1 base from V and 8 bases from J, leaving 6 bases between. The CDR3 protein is CASSLEAYSPLHF. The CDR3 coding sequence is TGTGCCAGCAGCTTAGAGGCCTATTCACCCCTCCACTTT.

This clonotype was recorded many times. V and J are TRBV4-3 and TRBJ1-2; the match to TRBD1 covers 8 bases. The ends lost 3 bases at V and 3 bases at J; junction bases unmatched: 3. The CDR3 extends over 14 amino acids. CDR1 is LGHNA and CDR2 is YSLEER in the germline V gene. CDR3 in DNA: TGCGCCAGCAGCCATGAGACAGGGGACTATGGCTACACCTTC. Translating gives CASSHETGDYGYTF.

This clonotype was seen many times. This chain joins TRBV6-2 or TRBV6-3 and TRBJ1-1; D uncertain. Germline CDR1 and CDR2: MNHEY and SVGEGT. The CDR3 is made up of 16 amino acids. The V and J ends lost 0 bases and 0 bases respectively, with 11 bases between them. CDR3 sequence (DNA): TGTGCCAGCAGTTACTCGACGCGGGGATTGAACACTGAAGCTTTCTTT. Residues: CASSYSTRGLNTEAFF.

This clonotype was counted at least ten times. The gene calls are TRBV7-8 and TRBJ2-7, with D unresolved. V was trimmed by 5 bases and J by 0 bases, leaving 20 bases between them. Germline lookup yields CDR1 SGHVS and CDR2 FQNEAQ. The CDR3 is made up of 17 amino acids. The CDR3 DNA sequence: TGTGCCAGCAGCCCCGATGTCGTCATGGGATTCTCCTACGAGCAGTACTTC. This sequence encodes CASSPDVVMGFSYEQYF.

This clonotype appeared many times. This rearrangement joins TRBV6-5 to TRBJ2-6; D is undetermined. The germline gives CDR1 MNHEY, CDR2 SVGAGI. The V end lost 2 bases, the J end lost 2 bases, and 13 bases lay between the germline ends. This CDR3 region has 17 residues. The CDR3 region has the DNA TGTGCCAGCAGTTACACGACTTCCCGGGCTGGGGCCAACGTCCTGACTTTC. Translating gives CASSYTTSRAGANVLTF.

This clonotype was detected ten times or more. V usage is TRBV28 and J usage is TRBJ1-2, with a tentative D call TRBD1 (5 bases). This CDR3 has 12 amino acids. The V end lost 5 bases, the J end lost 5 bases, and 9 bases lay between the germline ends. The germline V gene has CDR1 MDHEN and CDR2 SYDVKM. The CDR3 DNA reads TGTGCCAGCAGTAAGGGGAGGTATGGCTACACCTTC. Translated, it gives CASSKGRYGYTF.

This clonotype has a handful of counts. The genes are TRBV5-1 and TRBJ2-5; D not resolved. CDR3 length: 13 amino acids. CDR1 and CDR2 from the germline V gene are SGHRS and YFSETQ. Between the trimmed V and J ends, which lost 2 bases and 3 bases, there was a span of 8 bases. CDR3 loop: CASSLGSKETQYF. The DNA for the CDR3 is TGCGCCAGCAGCTTAGGCTCTAAAGAGACCCAGTACTTC.

This chain's CDR3 is CASTKDEAHQPQHF. The CDR3 DNA follows: TGTGCCAGCACTAAGGACGAGGCACATCAGCCCCAGCATTTT. V and J are TRBV6-2 or TRBV6-3 and TRBJ1-5, with D unclear. Per germline, CDR1 MNHEY and CDR2 SVGEGT. V dropped 7 bases and J dropped 5 bases, with 15 bases sitting between them. There are 14 residues in the CDR3.

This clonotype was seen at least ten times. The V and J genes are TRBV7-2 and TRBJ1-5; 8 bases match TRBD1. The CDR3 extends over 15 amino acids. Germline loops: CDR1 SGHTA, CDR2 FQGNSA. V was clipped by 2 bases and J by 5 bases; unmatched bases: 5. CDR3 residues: CASSLRAGGDQPQHF. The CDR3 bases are TGTGCCAGCAGCTTAAGGGCAGGGGGCGATCAGCCCCAGCATTTT.

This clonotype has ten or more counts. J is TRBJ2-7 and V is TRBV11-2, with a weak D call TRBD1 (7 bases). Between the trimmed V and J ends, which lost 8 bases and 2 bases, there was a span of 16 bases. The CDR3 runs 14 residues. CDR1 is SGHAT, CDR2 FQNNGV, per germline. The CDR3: CASGGGDRPYEQYF. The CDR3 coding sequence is TGTGCCAGCGGGGGCGGGGACAGACCCTACGAGCAGTACTTC.

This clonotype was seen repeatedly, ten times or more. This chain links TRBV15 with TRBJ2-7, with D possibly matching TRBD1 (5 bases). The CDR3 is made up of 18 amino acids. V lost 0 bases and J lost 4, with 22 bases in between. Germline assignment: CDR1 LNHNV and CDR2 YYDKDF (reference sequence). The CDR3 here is CATSRDLPPGLPRYEQYF. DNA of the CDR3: TGTGCCACCAGCAGAGATCTCCCACCAGGGCTCCCGAGGTACGAGCAGTACTTC.

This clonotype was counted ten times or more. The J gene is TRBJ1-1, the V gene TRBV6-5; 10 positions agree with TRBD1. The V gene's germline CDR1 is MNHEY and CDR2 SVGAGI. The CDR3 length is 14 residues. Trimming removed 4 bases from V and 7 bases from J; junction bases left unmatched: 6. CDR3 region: CASSSFGQGGEAFF. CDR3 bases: TGTGCCAGCAGTTCTTTCGGACAGGGGGGTGAAGCTTTCTTT.